The sequence of this T cell receptor (beta chain) was determined in a study of blood T cell repertoires in COVID-19. For the study at large: COVID-19 samples, acute and convalescent, were from the United States, Italy and Spain.

Only in-frame clones appear in the TCRdb table, and some are missing; sequencing was by immunoSEQ multiplex PCR. The table includes 260,000 or so clones, roughly 90% detected once. Germline CDR1 is LGHNA and CDR2 is YSLEER. V was pared by 0 bases and J by 2 bases, with 8 bases between. This CDR3 is built from 14 residues. This TCR derives from a human donor in a cohort sampled during active COVID-19. Specimen: peripheral blood. The chain recombines TRBV4-3 with TRBJ2-7; D gene unclear. The CDR3 DNA is TGCGCCAGCAGCCAAGAGGGCGTAGCCTACGAGCAGTACTTC. It codes for CASSQEGVAYEQYF.